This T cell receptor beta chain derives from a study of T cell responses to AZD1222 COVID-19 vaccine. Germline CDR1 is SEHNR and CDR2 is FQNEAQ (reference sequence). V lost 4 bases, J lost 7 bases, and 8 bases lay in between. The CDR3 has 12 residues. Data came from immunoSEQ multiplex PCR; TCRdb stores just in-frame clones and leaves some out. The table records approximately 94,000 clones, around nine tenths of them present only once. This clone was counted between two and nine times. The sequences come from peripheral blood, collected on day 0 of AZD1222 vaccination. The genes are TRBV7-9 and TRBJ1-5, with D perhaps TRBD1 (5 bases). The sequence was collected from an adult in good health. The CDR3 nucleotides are TGTGCCAGCAGCTGGGGGACCCAGCCCCAGCATTTT. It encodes CASSWGTQPQHF. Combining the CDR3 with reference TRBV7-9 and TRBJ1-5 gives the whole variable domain DTGVSQNPRHKITKRGQNVTFRCDPISEHNRLYWYRQTLGQGPEFLTYFQNEAQLEKSRLLSDRFSAERPKGSFSTLEIQRTEQGDSAMYLCASSWGTQPQHFGDGTRLSIL.